This T cell receptor beta chain was sequenced in a study of blood T cell repertoires in COVID-19 (dated by TCRdb to 2018 to 2020). Looking at the study overall: Samples from collaborators originated in the United States, Italy and Spain and spanned both the acute and convalescent phases of COVID-19. The prospective study material was composed of cDNA or gDNA derived from T cells, B-cell-depleted T cells, or PBMCs. Deeply sampled blood TCRbeta repertoires from subjects exposed to, actively infected with, or recovered from COVID-19 were included in the dataset. The repertoires were made available in a free public database intended to serve as a resource for research on the immune response to SARS-CoV-2. The samples were drawn from two sources: the first 160 participants of the ongoing ImmuneRACE study, and 1,000 to 1,500 subjects contributed by 6 global collaborators. Nearly every sample came with metadata listing a de-identified subject ID, COVID-19 status, age in years and sex. Where available, HLA class I and class II types were taken from metadata supplied by the sample provider and were not determined by assay-based typing.

Comment on this clone: The antigen this receptor binds is unknown. Qualities for individual bases were not recorded, and no much larger clone is one base off.

The collaborating institutions used their own protocols to collect whole blood in K2EDTA tubes. Collaborator samples were shipped for TCRbeta analysis as frozen whole blood, isolated PBMCs, or DNA extracted from either sample type. The research as a whole found: Clinical and demographic metadata were provided uncurated, with the amount varying by source and participant.

TCRbeta CDR3 regions were amplified from genomic DNA using the immunoSEQ Assay, a bias-controlled multiplex PCR. In the paper's pipeline: The number of nucleated cells in each sample was estimated by amplification of reference gene primers within the assay. Sequence reads were collapsed and filtered to measure the absolute abundance of every unique TCRbeta CDR3 rearrangement. Productive Simpson clonality was computed per sample as the square root of Simpson's diversity index over productive rearrangements. TCRdb stores this immuneACCESS table with in-frame sequences only. Part of the clones is absent; in the studies checked, under half of the shortfall reflects unresolved V genes, and no reason is known for the rest. The V and J calls and clone size come from that table; D and trimming were worked out from the DNA. The sample yields fewer than 65,000 clones; roughly 74% were counted once. 25% of the sample is in the top ten clones.

The germline V gene gives CDR1 as SGHDT and CDR2 as YYEEEE. The CDR3 has 13 amino acids, counting the end cysteine and phenylalanine. Only CDR3 DNA is held: 39 bases, read in frame from base 1. The V end gives up 6 bases and the J end 5 bases, leaving 4 bases in the junction not matched to a gene. The sample taken for sequencing was peripheral blood. This receptor was taken from a human donor in a cohort sampled during active COVID-19. The V and J segments used are TRBV5-6 and TRBJ2-1; a stretch of 8 junction bases matches TRBD1. Here the CDR3 is given as CASKYRGNNEQFF. The bases read TGTGCCAGCAAATACAGGGGGAACAATGAGCAGTTCTTC.